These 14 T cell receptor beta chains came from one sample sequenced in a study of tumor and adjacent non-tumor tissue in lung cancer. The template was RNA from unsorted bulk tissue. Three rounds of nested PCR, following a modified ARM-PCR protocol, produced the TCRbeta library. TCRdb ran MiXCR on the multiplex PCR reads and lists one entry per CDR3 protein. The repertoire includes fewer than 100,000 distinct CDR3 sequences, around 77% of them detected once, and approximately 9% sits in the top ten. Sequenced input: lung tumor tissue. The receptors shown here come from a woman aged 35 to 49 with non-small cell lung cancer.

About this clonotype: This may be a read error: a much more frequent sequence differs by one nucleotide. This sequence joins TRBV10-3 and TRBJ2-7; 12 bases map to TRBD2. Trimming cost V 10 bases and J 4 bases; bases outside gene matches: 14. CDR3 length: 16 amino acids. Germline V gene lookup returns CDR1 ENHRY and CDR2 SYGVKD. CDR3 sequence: CASASGLAGHTYEQYF. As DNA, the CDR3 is TGTGCCAGCGCGTCCGGACTAGCGGGGCATACTTACGAGCAGTACTTC.

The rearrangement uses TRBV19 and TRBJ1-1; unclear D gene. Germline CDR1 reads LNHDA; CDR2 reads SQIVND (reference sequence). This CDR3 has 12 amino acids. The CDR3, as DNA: TGTGTCGGTAACCTGGGAGTATCTGAAGCTTTCTTT. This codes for CVGNLGVSEAFF. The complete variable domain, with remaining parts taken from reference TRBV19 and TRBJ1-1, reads DGGITQSPKYLFRKEGQNVTLSCEQNLNHDAMYWYRQDPGQGLRLIYYSQIVNDFQKGDIAEGYSVSREKKESFPLTVTSAQKNPTAFYLCVGNLGVSEAFFGQGTRLTVV.

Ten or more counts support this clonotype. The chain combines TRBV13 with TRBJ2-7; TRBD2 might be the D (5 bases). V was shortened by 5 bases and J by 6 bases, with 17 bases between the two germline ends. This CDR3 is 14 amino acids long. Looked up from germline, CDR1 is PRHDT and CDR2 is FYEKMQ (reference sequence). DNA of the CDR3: TGTGCCAGCAGCCGGGCCGGGTCGGGAATCGAGCAGTACTTC. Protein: CASSRAGSGIEQYF. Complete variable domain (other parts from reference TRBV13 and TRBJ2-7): AAGVIQSPRHLIKEKRETATLKCYPIPRHDTVYWYQQGPGQDPQFLISFYEKMQSDKGSIPDRFSAQQFSDYHSELNMSSLELGDSALYFCASSRAGSGIEQYFGPGTRLTVT.

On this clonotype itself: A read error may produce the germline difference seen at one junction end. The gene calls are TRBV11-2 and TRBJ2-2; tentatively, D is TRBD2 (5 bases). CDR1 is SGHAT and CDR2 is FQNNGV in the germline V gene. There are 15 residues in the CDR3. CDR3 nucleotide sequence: TGTGCCAACAGCTTTAGGCAGATGGAAACCGGGGAGCTTTTTTTT. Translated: CANSFRQMETGELFF.

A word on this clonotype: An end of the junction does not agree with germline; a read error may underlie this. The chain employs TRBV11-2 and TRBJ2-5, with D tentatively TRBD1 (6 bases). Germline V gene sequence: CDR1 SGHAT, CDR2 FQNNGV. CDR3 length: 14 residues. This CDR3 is CASSYQGMGETQYF. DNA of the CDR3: TGTGCAAGCAGCTACCAGGGGATGGGGGAGACCCAGTACTTC.

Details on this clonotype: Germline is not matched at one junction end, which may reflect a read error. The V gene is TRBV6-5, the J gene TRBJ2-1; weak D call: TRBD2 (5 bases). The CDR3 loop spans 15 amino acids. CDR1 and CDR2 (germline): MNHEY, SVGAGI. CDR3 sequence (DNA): TGTGCCAGCAGTTACAGGGCGGGTGTTGTCAATAAGCACTTCTTC. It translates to CASSYRAGVVNKHFF.

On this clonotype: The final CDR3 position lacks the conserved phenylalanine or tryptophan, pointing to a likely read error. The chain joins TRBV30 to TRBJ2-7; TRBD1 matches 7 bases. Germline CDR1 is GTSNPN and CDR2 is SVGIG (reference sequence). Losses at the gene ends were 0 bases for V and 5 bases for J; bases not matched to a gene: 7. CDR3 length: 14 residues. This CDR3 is CAWSVGRGYDEQYL. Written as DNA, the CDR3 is TGTGCCTGGAGTGTCGGCAGGGGGTATGACGAGCAGTACCTC.

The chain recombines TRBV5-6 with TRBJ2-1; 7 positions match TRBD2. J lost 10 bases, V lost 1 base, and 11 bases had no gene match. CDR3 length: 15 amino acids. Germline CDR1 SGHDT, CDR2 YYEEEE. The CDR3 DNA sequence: TGTGCCAGCAGCTTGACAGGACCCCGGGAGGACGAGCAGTTCTTC. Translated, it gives CASSLTGPREDEQFF.

CDR3 sequence reads: CATTAGPLGGEQFF. DNA of the CDR3: TGTGCTACCACAGCGGGCCCACTCGGAGGTGAGCAGTTCTTC. This rearrangement joins TRBV11-2 to TRBJ2-1; a possible D gene is TRBD2 (6 bases). CDR3 length: 14 amino acids. Germline values: CDR1 SGHAT, CDR2 FQNNGV.

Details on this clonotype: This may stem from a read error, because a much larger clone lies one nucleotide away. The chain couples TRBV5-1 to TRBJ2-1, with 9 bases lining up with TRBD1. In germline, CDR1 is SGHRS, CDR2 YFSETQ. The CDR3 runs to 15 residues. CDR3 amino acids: CASSSDRGHTNELFF. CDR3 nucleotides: TGCGCCAGCAGCTCGGACAGGGGCCATACCAATGAGCTGTTCTTC.

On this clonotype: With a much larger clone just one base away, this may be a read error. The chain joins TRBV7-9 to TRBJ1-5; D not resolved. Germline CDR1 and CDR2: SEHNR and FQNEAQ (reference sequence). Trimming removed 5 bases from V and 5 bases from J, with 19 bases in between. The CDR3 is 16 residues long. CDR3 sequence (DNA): TGTGCCAGCAGCCCAAGTGGGAGGGTTTCCGATCAGCCCCAGCATTTT. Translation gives CASSPSGRVSDQPQHF.

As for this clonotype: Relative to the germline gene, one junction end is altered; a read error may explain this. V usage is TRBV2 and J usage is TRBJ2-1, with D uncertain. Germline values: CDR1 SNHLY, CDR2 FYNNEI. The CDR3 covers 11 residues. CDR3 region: CTSRNYNEQFF. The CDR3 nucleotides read TGTACCAGTAGAAACTACAATGAGCAGTTCTTC.

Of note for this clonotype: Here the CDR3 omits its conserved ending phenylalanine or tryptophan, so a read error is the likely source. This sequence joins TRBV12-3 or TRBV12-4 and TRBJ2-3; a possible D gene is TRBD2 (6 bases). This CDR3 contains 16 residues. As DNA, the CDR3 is TGTGCCAGCAGTACCCGGACGTATACTAGCACAGATATGCAGTATTGT. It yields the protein CASSTRTYTSTDMQYC.

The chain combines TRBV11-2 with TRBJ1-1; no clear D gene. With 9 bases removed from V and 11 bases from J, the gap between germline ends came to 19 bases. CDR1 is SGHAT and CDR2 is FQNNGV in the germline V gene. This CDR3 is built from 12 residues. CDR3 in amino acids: CASNNSGFDAFF. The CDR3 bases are TGTGCCAGTAACAATTCGGGGTTTGACGCTTTCTTT.